Listed below are T cell receptor beta chains from one sample, sequenced in a study of identical twins. One entry per CDR3 protein results from TCRdb running MiXCR on the 5' RACE reads. This sample has nearly 900,000 distinct CDR3 sequences, with 9% to 15% found just once. The data were also submitted as part of a second study, on yellow fever vaccine responses in identical twins.

Sample: PBMCs. The receptors were gathered from a woman under 30 in good health. CDR3s include the opening cysteine and the closing phenylalanine or tryptophan. A D gene is named only where the DNA matches it firmly. Some rows have no size entry. The others give once, few or many, or a class for an expanded clone.

J: TRBJ2-3
size: once
V: TRBV19
D: .
CDR3: CASSIQGIGTDTQYF
DNA: TGTGCCAGTAGTATACAGGGGATCGGCACAGATACGCAGTATTTT

J: TRBJ1-2
size: few
V: TRBV10-3
D: TRBD1
CDR3: CAISEEQGLGYTF
DNA: TGTGCCATCAGTGAGGAACAGGGGCTAGGCTACACCTTC

J: TRBJ2-1
size: .
V: TRBV20-1
D: TRBD2
CDR3: CSAFGGGEGYNEQFF
DNA: TGCAGTGCTTTCGGCGGCGGGGAGGGGTACAATGAGCAGTTCTTC

J: TRBJ2-1
size: .
V: TRBV5-5
D: TRBD1
CDR3: CASRLRGQGVMFF
DNA: TGTGCCAGCAGATTAAGAGGGCAGGGGGTAATGTTCTTC

J: TRBJ2-1
size: once
V: TRBV28
D: TRBD2
CDR3: CASSLSPIEASGRYTYNEQFF
DNA: TGTGCCAGCAGTTTATCCCCAATCGAGGCTAGCGGGAGGTATACCTACAATGAGCAGTTCTTC

J: TRBJ1-4
size: few
V: TRBV12-3/TRBV12-4
D: .
CDR3: CASSLGQGLRLFF
DNA: TGTGCCAGCAGTTTAGGCCAGGGGTTAAGACTGTTTTTT

J: TRBJ2-5
size: many
V: TRBV5-1
D: TRBD1
CDR3: CASSWDRGQETQYF
DNA: TGCGCCAGCAGCTGGGACAGGGGGCAAGAGACCCAGTACTTC

J: TRBJ2-1
size: .
V: TRBV7-9
D: TRBD2
CDR3: CASGSSPSAGTKYNEQFF
DNA: TGTGCCAGCGGCTCCTCGCCCTCCGCCGGGACTAAGTACAATGAGCAGTTTTTC

J: TRBJ1-5
size: .
V: TRBV2
D: .
CDR3: CASSADRWRWPQHF
DNA: TGTGCCAGCAGTGCAGACAGGTGGAGGTGGCCCCAGCATTTT

J: TRBJ2-5
size: many
V: TRBV7-6
D: TRBD2
CDR3: CASSLRLADIPQETQYF
DNA: TGTGCCAGCAGCTTAAGACTAGCGGATATCCCCCAAGAGACCCAGTACTTC